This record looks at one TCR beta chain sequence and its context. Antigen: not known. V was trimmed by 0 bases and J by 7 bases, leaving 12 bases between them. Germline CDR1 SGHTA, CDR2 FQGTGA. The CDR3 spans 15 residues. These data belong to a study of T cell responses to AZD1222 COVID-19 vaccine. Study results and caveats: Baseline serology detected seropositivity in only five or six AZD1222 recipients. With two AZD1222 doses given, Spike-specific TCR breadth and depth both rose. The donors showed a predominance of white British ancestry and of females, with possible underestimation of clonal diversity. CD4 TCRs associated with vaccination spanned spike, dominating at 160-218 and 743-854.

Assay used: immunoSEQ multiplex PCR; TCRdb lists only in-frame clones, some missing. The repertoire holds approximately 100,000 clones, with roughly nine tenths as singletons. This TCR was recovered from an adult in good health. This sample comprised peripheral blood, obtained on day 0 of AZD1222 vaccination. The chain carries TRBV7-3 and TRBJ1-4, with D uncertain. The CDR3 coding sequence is TGTGCCAGCAGCTTAACGGGAGGGCGCGGTGAAAAACTGTTTTTT. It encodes CASSLTGGRGEKLFF.